This TCR beta chain was identified in a study of beta chain features in type 1 diabetes. Sequencing targeted expressed TCRB transcripts, as all isolated RNA had been reverse transcribed. Repertoires were generated with immunoSEQ multiplex PCR, while TCRdb's copy carries only in-frame clones and drops some. The repertoire holds about 900,000 clones, roughly 15% seen once, with 0.02% to 0.03% in the top ten. Broader study findings: Type 1 diabetes patients had fewer VDJ junction insertions and more deletions. TCRB repertoires of naive, central memory and Treg cells appeared more similar among patients than among healthy donors.

The germline CDR1 and CDR2 sequences are SGHTA and FQGNSA. The CDR3 spans 14 residues. V shed 2 bases and J shed 4 bases, with 11 bases lying between them. This clone was counted a few times. Its antigen remains unidentified. V is TRBV7-2 and J is TRBJ2-5; D might be TRBD2 (5 bases). Sequencing input: naive CD4+ T cells from blood. This clonotype originated in a young woman in good health. This CDR3 reads CASSLSGSIETQYF. CDR3 nucleotide sequence: TGTGCCAGCAGCTTATCTGGGAGTATAGAGACCCAGTACTTC.